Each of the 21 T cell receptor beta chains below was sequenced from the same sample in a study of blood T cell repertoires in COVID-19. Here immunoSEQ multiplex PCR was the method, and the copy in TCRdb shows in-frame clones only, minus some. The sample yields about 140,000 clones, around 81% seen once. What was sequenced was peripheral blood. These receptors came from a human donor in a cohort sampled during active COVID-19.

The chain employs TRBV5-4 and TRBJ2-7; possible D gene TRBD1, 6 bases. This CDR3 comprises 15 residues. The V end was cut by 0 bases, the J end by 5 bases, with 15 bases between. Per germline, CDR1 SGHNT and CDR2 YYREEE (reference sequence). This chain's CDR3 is CASSLVARGRNEQYF. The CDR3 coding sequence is TGTGCCAGCAGCTTGGTAGCCAGGGGCCGAAACGAGCAGTACTTC.

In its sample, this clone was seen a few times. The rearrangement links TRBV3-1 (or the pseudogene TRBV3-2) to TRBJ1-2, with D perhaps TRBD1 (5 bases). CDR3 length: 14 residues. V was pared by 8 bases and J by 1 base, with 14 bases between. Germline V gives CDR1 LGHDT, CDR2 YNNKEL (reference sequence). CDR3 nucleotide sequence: TGTGCCAGCCGTGGGGCAGGTGATAACTATGGCTACACCTTC. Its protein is CASRGAGDNYGYTF.

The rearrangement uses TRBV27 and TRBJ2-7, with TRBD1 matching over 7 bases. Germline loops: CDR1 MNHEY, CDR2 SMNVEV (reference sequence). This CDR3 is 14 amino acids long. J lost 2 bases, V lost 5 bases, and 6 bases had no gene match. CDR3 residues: CASSLRQGTYEQYF. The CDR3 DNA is TGTGCCAGCAGTCTCCGACAGGGAACCTACGAGCAGTACTTC.

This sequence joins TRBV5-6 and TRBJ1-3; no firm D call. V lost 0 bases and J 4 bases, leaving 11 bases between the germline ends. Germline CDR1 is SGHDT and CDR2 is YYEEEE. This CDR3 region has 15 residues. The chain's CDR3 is CASSLVRSSGNTIYF. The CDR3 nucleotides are TGTGCCAGCAGCTTGGTTAGGAGTTCGGGAAACACCATATATTTT.

The CDR3 DNA is TGTGCCAGCAGCCATGGTAACAGGGACTATGGCTACACCTTC. Its protein product is CASSHGNRDYGYTF. The J gene is TRBJ1-2, the V gene TRBV14, with a tentative D call TRBD1 (6 bases). V lost 3 bases to trimming and J lost 3 bases, with 11 bases between them. Germline CDR1 SGHDN, CDR2 FVKESK. CDR3 length equals 14 residues.

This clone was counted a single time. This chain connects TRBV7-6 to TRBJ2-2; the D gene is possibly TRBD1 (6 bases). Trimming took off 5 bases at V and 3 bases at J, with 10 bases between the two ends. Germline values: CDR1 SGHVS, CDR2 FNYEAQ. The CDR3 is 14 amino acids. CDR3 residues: CASSLRTDTGELFF. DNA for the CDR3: TGTGCCAGCAGCCTCCGGACAGACACCGGGGAGCTGTTTTTT.

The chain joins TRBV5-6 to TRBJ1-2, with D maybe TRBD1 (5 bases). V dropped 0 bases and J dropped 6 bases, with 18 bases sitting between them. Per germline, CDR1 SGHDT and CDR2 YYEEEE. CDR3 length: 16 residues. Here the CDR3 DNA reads TGTGCCAGCAGCTTGGAAGACAGCGACTCTCTGAATGGCTACACCTTC. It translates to CASSLEDSDSLNGYTF.

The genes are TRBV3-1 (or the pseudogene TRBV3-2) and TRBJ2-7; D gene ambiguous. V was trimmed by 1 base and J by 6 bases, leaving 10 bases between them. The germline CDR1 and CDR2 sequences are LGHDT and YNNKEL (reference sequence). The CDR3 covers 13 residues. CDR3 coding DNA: TGTGCCAGCAGCCAAGCGAGCCCCGTCGAGCAGTACTTC. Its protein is CASSQASPVEQYF.

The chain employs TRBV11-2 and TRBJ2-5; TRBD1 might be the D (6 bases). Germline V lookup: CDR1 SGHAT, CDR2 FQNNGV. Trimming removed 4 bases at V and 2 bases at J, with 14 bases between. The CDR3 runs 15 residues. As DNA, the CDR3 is TGTGCCAGCAGCTCCCCAGGACAGATTCAAGAGACCCAGTACTTC. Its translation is CASSSPGQIQETQYF.

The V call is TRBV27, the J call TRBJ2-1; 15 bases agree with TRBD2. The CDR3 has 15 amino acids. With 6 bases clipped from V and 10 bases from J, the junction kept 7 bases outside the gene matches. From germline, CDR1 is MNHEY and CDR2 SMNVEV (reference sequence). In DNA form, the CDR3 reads TGTGCCAGCAGGTGGACTAGCGGGGGGGCGCGAGAGCAGTTCTTC. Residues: CASRWTSGGAREQFF.

CDR3 sequence reads: CASSIPTGGEGQPQHF. Here the CDR3 DNA reads TGTGCCAGTAGTATCCCCACAGGGGGCGAAGGTCAGCCCCAGCATTTT. This chain links TRBV19 with TRBJ1-5, with TRBD1 matching over 9 bases. The CDR3 has 16 amino acids. Unmatched junction bases numbered 9, after V lost 3 bases and J lost 6 bases. CDR1 and CDR2 from the germline V gene are LNHDA and SQIVND (reference sequence).

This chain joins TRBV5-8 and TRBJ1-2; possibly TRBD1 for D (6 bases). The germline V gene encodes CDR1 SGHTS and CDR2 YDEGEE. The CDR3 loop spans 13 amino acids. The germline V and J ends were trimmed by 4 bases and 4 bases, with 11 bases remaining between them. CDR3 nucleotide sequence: TGTGCCAGCAGCCCAGACAGGATCTATGGCTACACCTTC. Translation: CASSPDRIYGYTF.

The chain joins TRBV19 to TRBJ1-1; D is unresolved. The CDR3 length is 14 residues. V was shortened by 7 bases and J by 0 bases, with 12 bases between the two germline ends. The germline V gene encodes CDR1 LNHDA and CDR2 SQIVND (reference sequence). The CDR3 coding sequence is TGTGCCAGTACCATGGGAGATATGAACACTGAAGCTTTCTTT. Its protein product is CASTMGDMNTEAFF.

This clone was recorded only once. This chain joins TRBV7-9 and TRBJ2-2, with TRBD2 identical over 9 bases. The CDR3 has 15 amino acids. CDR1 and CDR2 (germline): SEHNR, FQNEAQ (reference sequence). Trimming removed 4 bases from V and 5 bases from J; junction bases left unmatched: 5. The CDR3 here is CASSWSGGHTGELFF. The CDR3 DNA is TGTGCCAGCAGCTGGAGCGGGGGGCATACCGGGGAGCTGTTTTTT. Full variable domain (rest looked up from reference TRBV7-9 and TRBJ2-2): DTGVSQNPRHKITKRGQNVTFRCDPISEHNRLYWYRQTLGQGPEFLTYFQNEAQLEKSRLLSDRFSAERPKGSFSTLEIQRTEQGDSAMYLCASSWSGGHTGELFFGEGSRLTVL.

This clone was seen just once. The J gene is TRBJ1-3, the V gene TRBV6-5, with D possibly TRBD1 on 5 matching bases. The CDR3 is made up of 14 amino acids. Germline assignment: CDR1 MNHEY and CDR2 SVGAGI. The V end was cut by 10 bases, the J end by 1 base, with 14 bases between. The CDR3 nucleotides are TGTGCCATAGGGGTCATGAGGTCTGGAAACACCATATATTTT. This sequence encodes CAIGVMRSGNTIYF.

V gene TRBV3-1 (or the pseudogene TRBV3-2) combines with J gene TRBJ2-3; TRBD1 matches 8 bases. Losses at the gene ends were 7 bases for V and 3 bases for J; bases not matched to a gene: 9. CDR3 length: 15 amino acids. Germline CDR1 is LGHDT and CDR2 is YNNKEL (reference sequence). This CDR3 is CASTLQGATTDTQYF. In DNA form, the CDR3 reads TGTGCCAGCACCCTCCAGGGGGCGACGACAGATACGCAGTATTTT.

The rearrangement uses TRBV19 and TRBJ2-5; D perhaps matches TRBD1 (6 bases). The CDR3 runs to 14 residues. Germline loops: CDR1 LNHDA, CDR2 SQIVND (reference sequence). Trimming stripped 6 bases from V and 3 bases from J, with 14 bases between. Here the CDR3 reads CASRPVGAEETQYF. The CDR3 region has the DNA TGTGCCAGTAGACCGGTGGGGGCCGAAGAGACCCAGTACTTC.

The CDR3 bases are TGTGCCAGCTCACCGGATACAGGGGACTCTGGAAACACCATATATTTT. Its protein is CASSPDTGDSGNTIYF. This sequence joins TRBV18 and TRBJ1-3; 7 positions agree with TRBD1. With 3 bases clipped from V and 0 bases from J, the junction kept 5 bases outside the gene matches. CDR3 length: 16 amino acids. Looked up from germline, CDR1 is KGHSH and CDR2 is LQKENI.

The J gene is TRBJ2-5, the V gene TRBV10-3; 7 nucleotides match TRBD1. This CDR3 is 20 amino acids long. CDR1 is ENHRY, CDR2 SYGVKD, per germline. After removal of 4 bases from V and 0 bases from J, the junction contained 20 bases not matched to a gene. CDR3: CAISGAKEDRPSSYQETQYF. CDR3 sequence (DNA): TGTGCCATCAGTGGGGCCAAAGAGGACAGGCCCTCCAGTTACCAAGAGACCCAGTACTTC.

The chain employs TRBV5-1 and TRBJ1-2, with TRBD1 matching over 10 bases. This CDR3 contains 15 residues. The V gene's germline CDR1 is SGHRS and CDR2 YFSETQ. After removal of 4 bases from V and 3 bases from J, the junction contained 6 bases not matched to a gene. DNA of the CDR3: TGCGCCAGCAGCGGTGTGACAGGGGGCGACTATGGCTACACCTTC. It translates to CASSGVTGGDYGYTF.

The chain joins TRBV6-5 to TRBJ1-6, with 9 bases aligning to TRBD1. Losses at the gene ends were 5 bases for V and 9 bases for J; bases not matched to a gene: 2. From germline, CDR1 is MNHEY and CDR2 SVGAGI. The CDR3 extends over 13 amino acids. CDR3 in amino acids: CASSRDRVSPLHF. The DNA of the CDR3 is TGTGCCAGCAGTAGGGACAGGGTTTCACCCCTCCACTTT.